A single sample gave rise to the 14 T cell receptor beta chains below, sequenced in a study of cytomegalovirus exposure and HLA in healthy donors. Sequencing was performed with immunoSEQ multiplex PCR; in TCRdb, only in-frame clones are kept and a portion is missing. The table records around 300,000 clones, about 86% of them present only once. Sequenced input: PBMCs. The receptors derive from a woman under 30 in good health and CMV-seronegative.

The chain employs TRBV5-1 and TRBJ2-7; D uncertain. V lost 4 bases and J 5 bases, leaving 19 bases between the germline ends. The CDR3 contains 15 residues. Germline V gene lookup returns CDR1 SGHRS and CDR2 YFSETQ. CDR3 protein: CASSLQSLTSDEQYF. The CDR3 bases are TGCGCCAGCAGCCTGCAAAGCCTCACCAGCGACGAGCAGTACTTC.

CDR3 DNA sequence: TGTGCCAGCAGTTCCCGGGACAGGGGGCCTGATACGCAGTATTTT. Its protein is CASSSRDRGPDTQYF. The gene calls are TRBV27 and TRBJ2-3, with 12 bases identical to TRBD1. Per the germline V gene, CDR1 is MNHEY and CDR2 is SMNVEV (reference sequence). The J segment lost 6 bases and the V segment lost 4 bases, leaving 5 bases of the junction unmatched. The CDR3 runs 15 residues.

The chain combines TRBV29-1 with TRBJ1-2, with TRBD1 matching over 7 bases. V was pared by 3 bases and J by 5 bases, with 3 bases of the junction left unmatched. This CDR3 contains 12 residues. Germline V gene sequence: CDR1 SQVTM, CDR2 ANQGSEA. The CDR3 sequence: CSVDEQGYGYTF. DNA of the CDR3: TGCAGCGTTGACGAACAGGGGTATGGCTACACCTTC.

This sequence joins TRBV7-2 and TRBJ2-5, with a weak D call TRBD1 (5 bases). Germline CDR1 SGHTA, CDR2 FQGNSA. The CDR3 covers 15 residues. Deletions cut 0 bases from V and 5 bases from J, with 13 bases between. The CDR3 DNA reads as TGTGCCAGCAGCTTAGCGAGTGGCAGGGTCGAGACCCAGTACTTC. Translation gives CASSLASGRVETQYF.

The rearrangement links TRBV5-1 to TRBJ2-3, with D unclear. The CDR3 contains 14 residues. Between the trimmed V and J ends, which lost 0 bases and 6 bases, there was a span of 11 bases. CDR1 is SGHRS and CDR2 is YFSETQ in the germline V gene. CDR3 sequence: CASSLGQTWDTQYF. DNA of the CDR3: TGCGCCAGCAGCTTGGGGCAGACTTGGGATACGCAGTATTTT.

J is TRBJ2-7 and V is TRBV5-1, with 8 nucleotides matching TRBD1. The CDR3 loop spans 16 amino acids. Germline CDR1 SGHRS, CDR2 YFSETQ. V gave up 5 bases and J gave up 6 bases; unmatched junction bases: 16. The CDR3 DNA is TGCGCCAGCAGTGAAGACGTAATTGAGACAGGGGCCGAGCAGTACTTC. It is translated as CASSEDVIETGAEQYF.

V is TRBV4-3 and J is TRBJ1-3; D is ambiguous. V dropped 1 base and J dropped 0 bases, with 19 bases sitting between them. This CDR3 comprises 19 residues. CDR1 and CDR2 (germline): LGHNA, YSLEER. The DNA for the CDR3 is TGCGCCAGCAGCCAAGTTCCACCCGCCGCGGAAAGCTCTGGAAACACCATATATTTT. Amino acid sequence: CASSQVPPAAESSGNTIYF.

This clone was counted once. This rearrangement joins TRBV9 to TRBJ1-4, with 7 bases matching TRBD1. The CDR3 is 15 residues long. Germline V lookup: CDR1 SGDLS, CDR2 YYNGEE. V lost 3 bases and J lost 5; bases outside the gene matches: 7. The CDR3 sequence is CASSARQGFNEKLFF. The CDR3 nucleotides read TGTGCCAGCAGCGCCAGACAGGGCTTCAATGAAAAACTGTTTTTT.

This clone was picked up one time. The V gene is TRBV2, the J gene TRBJ2-5; 8 bases fit TRBD2. J lost 0 bases, V lost 9 bases, and 6 bases had no gene match. CDR1 is SNHLY and CDR2 is FYNNEI in the germline V gene. The CDR3 totals 14 residues. CDR3: CASERGPNQETQYF. The DNA of the CDR3 is TGTGCCAGTGAGCGGGGGCCGAACCAAGAGACCCAGTACTTC.

The J gene is TRBJ2-7, the V gene TRBV7-9; D may be TRBD2 (5 bases). CDR3 length: 14 amino acids. CDR1 and CDR2 from the germline V gene are SEHNR and FQNEAQ (reference sequence). V gave up 6 bases and J gave up 0 bases, with 12 bases separating them. The CDR3 loop reads CASSIMGSSYEQYF. The CDR3 DNA follows: TGTGCCAGCAGTATCATGGGGAGCTCCTACGAGCAGTACTTC.

CDR3 nucleotide sequence: TGTGCCAGCACCTTAGTAACCGGGGGCTATGGCTACACCTTC. It encodes CASTLVTGGYGYTF. The rearrangement links TRBV2 to TRBJ1-2, with a possible D match to TRBD1 (5 bases). The ends were cut back, 7 bases at V and 4 bases at J, with 16 bases in the middle. The CDR3 covers 14 residues. CDR1 and CDR2 (germline): SNHLY, FYNNEI.

This clone was seen just once. The CDR3 DNA reads as TGTGCCAGCAGCCGACGGACAGGGCAGGGTGAAAAACTGTTTTTT. Its protein product is CASSRRTGQGEKLFF. The V call is TRBV11-2, the J call TRBJ1-4; 8 bases map to TRBD1. V shed 5 bases, J shed 7 bases, and the junction held 9 bases outside the gene matches. Germline values: CDR1 SGHAT, CDR2 FQNNGV. This CDR3 has 15 amino acids. The full variable domain, its missing parts supplied by reference TRBV11-2 and TRBJ1-4, is EAGVAQSPRYKIIEKRQSVAFWCNPISGHATLYWYQQILGQGPKLLIQFQNNGVVDDSQLPKDRFSAERLKGVDSTLKIQPAKLEDSAVYLCASSRRTGQGEKLFFGSGTQLSVL.

This chain connects TRBV14 to TRBJ2-7, with D possibly matching TRBD1 (5 bases). The length of the CDR3 is 14 residues. Trimming cost V 4 bases and J 7 bases, with 17 bases left between them. CDR1 SGHDN and CDR2 FVKESK come from the germline V gene. CDR3 sequence reads: CASSPGPPYREQYF. CDR3 sequence (DNA): TGTGCCAGCAGCCCCGGTCCCCCCTACAGGGAGCAGTACTTC.

This clone is a singleton in its sample. The chain couples TRBV29-1 to TRBJ2-3; 8 bases are shared with TRBD2. Germline V gene lookup returns CDR1 SQVTM and CDR2 ANQGSEA. The CDR3 is 15 amino acids. V dropped 6 bases and J dropped 2; count of bases not matched to a gene: 10. For the CDR3, the DNA is TGCAGCGTGACTACTAGCGGCCCCGCCACAGATACGCAGTATTTT. Its protein is CSVTTSGPATDTQYF.